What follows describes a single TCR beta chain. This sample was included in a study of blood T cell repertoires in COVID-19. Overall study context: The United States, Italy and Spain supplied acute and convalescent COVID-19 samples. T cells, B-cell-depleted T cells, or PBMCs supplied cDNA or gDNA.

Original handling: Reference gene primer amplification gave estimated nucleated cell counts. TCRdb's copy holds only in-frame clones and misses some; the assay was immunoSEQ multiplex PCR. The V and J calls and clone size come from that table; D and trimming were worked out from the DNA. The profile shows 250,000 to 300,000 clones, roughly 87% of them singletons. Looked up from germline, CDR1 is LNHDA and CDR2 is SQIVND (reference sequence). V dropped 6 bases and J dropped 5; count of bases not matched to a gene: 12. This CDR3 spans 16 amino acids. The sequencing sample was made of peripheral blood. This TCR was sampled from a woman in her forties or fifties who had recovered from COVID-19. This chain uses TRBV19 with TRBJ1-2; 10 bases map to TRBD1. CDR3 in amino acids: CASRELPGQGRYGYTF. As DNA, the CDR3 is TGTGCCAGTAGAGAGCTCCCGGGACAGGGGCGATATGGCTACACCTTC.